This T cell receptor (beta chain) is drawn from a study of shared clonotypes between healthy human individuals. Worth noting for this clone: Its antigen remains unidentified.

Selected positively for CCR7 and CD45RO-negative, naive CD8 cells excluded terminally differentiated effector memory CD45RA+ cells. CDR1 is SGHRS, CDR2 YFSETQ, per germline. V dropped 6 bases and J dropped 0 bases, with 7 bases sitting between them. The CDR3 consists of 12 residues. Study outcomes and limitations: Since donors were few, the genetic and exposure-history diversity represented was limited.

Measured with immunoSEQ multiplex PCR; TCRdb has only the in-frame clones, and not every one. The table shows some 630,000 clones, with about 95% occurring only once. Sequenced input: naive CD8+ T cells sorted from blood. The rearrangement uses TRBV5-1 and TRBJ2-7; TRBD2 might be the D (6 bases). The sequence derives from a woman under 40 in good health. Written as DNA, the CDR3 is TGCGCCAGCACTAGCGACTCCTACGAGCAGTACTTC. Protein: CASTSDSYEQYF.